The 20 T cell receptor beta chains in this list originate from one sample, sequenced in a study of patients and donors after allogeneic stem cell transplantation. TCRdb used MiXCR to reprocess the RT-PCR reads, holding one entry per CDR3 protein. Here the sample spans approximately 150,000 distinct CDR3 sequences, about two fifths being singletons. Sample: blood, either unsorted or a sorted T cell fraction (not recorded which). The origin of the receptors is a human donor who was either an allogeneic HSCT recipient or a stem cell or donor lymphocyte infusion donor (not recorded which). It is not recorded whose cells these are; they may come from a transplant donor.

The chain employs TRBV3-1 and TRBJ1-2; D gene uncertain. With 1 base removed from V and 3 bases from J, the gap between germline ends came to 12 bases. In germline, CDR1 is LGHDT, CDR2 YNNKEL (reference sequence). The CDR3 runs to 15 residues. The CDR3 nucleotides are TGTGCCAGCAGCCAAGGCCGCTTGGGCGACTATGGCTACACCTTC. Its protein product is CASSQGRLGDYGYTF.

The chain has TRBV9 and TRBJ1-1; TRBD1 aligns across 10 bases. After removal of 0 bases from V and 4 bases from J, the junction contained 0 bases not matched to a gene. Germline V gene lookup returns CDR1 SGDLS and CDR2 YYNGEE. The CDR3 covers 14 residues. DNA for the CDR3: TGTGCCAGCAGCGTAGGGACAGGGGGCACTGAAGCTTTCTTT. Protein product: CASSVGTGGTEAFF.

V and J are TRBV9 and TRBJ2-3, with a tentative D call TRBD2 (5 bases). The CDR3 has 14 amino acids. With 0 bases removed from V and 5 bases from J, the gap between germline ends came to 10 bases. Germline assignment: CDR1 SGDLS and CDR2 YYNGEE. The CDR3 sequence: CASSVVAGEDTQYF. The DNA for the CDR3 is TGTGCCAGCAGCGTAGTTGCGGGCGAAGATACGCAGTATTTT.

The chain has TRBV6-6 and TRBJ2-7, with D perhaps matching TRBD1 or TRBD2 (5 bases each). From germline, CDR1 is MNHNY and CDR2 SVGAGI (reference sequence). The CDR3 consists of 16 residues. V gave up 2 bases and J gave up 0 bases, with 14 bases separating them. CDR3 residues: CASSYPRDQGSYEQYF. CDR3 bases: TGTGCCAGCAGTTACCCCCGGGACCAGGGCTCCTACGAGCAGTACTTC.

The CDR3 reads CASSQRMNTEAFF. The CDR3 coding sequence is TGTGCCAGCAGCCAGAGGATGAACACTGAAGCTTTCTTT. This chain joins TRBV3-1 and TRBJ1-1, with no clear D. CDR3 length: 13 amino acids. Germline lookup yields CDR1 LGHDT and CDR2 YNNKEL (reference sequence). The germline V and J ends were trimmed by 3 bases and 0 bases, with 5 bases remaining between them.

This clonotype occurred a few times. This sequence joins TRBV20-1 and TRBJ1-2; 9 bases map to TRBD1. Unmatched junction bases numbered 11, after V lost 5 bases and J lost 7 bases. Germline assignment: CDR1 DFQATT and CDR2 SNEGSKA (reference sequence). The CDR3 extends over 14 amino acids. The CDR3 here is CSAPGQGQIGGYTF. The CDR3 nucleotides read TGCAGTGCTCCTGGACAGGGGCAGATCGGTGGCTACACCTTC.

V usage is TRBV3-1 and J usage is TRBJ1-5; tentatively, D is TRBD1 (5 bases). V lost 4 bases to trimming and J lost 1 base, with 14 bases between them. Germline V lookup: CDR1 LGHDT, CDR2 YNNKEL (reference sequence). CDR3 size: 16 residues. The CDR3 spells CASSPRDDGSNQPQHF. The CDR3, as DNA: TGTGCCAGCAGCCCTCGGGACGACGGAAGCAATCAGCCCCAGCATTTT.

This clonotype was detected a few times. The genes are TRBV11-2 and TRBJ1-5; D is unresolved. Germline V lookup: CDR1 SGHAT, CDR2 FQNNGV. Trimming took off 1 base at V and 3 bases at J, with 10 bases between the two ends. The CDR3 has 15 residues. The DNA of the CDR3 is TGTGCCAGCAGCTTAGGGGCGGGATTCAATCAGCCCCAGCATTTT. It specifies CASSLGAGFNQPQHF.

This clonotype was detected only a few times. V and J are TRBV10-3 and TRBJ1-2; D may be TRBD1 (6 bases). CDR1 and CDR2 (germline): ENHRY, SYGVKD. The germline V and J ends were trimmed by 8 bases and 5 bases, with 24 bases remaining between them. This CDR3 is built from 16 residues. The CDR3 reads CAISFHPRGGDYGYTF. CDR3 DNA sequence: TGTGCCATCTCCTTCCATCCCAGGGGTGGAGATTATGGCTACACCTTC.

The chain joins TRBV28 to TRBJ1-6; D remains ambiguous. The V and J ends lost 2 bases and 13 bases respectively, with 15 bases between them. CDR3 length: 14 residues. Germline CDR1 and CDR2: MDHEN and SYDVKM. CDR3 bases: TGTGCCAGCAGTTTACTTGCTAAGGGTAACCCCCTCCACTTT. Its translation: CASSLLAKGNPLHF.

V and J are TRBV28 and TRBJ1-5, with D maybe TRBD1 (5 bases). V lost 8 bases and J 0 bases, leaving 14 bases between the germline ends. CDR3 length equals 15 residues. Germline CDR1 and CDR2: MDHEN and SYDVKM. CDR3 bases: TGTGCCAGCCTGATGGGGGGTCGTAGCAATCAGCCCCAGCATTTT. It encodes CASLMGGRSNQPQHF. The complete variable domain, with remaining parts taken from reference TRBV28 and TRBJ1-5, reads DVKVTQSSRYLVKRTGEKVFLECVQDMDHENMFWYRQDPGLGLRLIYFSYDVKMKEKGDIPEGYSVSREKKERFSLILESASTNQTSMYLCASLMGGRSNQPQHFGDGTRLSIL.

This clonotype has more than one count but fewer than ten. This chain uses TRBV6-6 with TRBJ1-4; no clear D. Deletions cut 3 bases from V and 3 bases from J, with 2 bases between. The germline gives CDR1 MNHNY, CDR2 SVGAGI (reference sequence). The CDR3 spans 12 residues. This CDR3 reads CASSYPNEKLFF. The CDR3 bases are TGTGCCAGCAGTTATCCTAATGAAAAACTGTTTTTT.

This chain connects TRBV4-2 to TRBJ2-2, with a weak D call TRBD1 (6 bases). The CDR3 is 19 amino acids. Germline values: CDR1 LGHNA, CDR2 YNFKEQ. V lost 4 bases and J lost 0, with 21 bases in between. CDR3 DNA sequence: TGTGCCAGCAGCCGCCGATGGGCCCCGGACAGCTCGAACACCGGGGAGCTGTTTTTT. Its protein is CASSRRWAPDSSNTGELFF.

In this sample, this clonotype turned up a few times. The CDR3 region is CASSLLHPGQLPNTEAFF. CDR3 bases: TGTGCCAGCAGTTTACTTCACCCGGGACAATTACCGAACACTGAAGCTTTCTTT. This chain links TRBV27 with TRBJ1-1, with D perhaps TRBD1 (6 bases). Deletions cut 2 bases from V and 1 base from J, with 20 bases between. CDR3 length equals 18 residues. Germline values: CDR1 MNHEY, CDR2 SMNVEV (reference sequence).

The rearrangement uses TRBV24-1 and TRBJ1-5; D perhaps matches TRBD1 (6 bases). Germline V gene lookup returns CDR1 KGHDR and CDR2 SFDVKD. The CDR3 length is 13 residues. Trimming removed 4 bases from V and 14 bases from J, with 17 bases in between. The CDR3 DNA sequence: TGTGCCACCAGTGACTCCCTCGGTACAGGGAAGCATTTT. The encoded protein is CATSDSLGTGKHF.

The V call is TRBV4-3, the J call TRBJ1-5; no clear D gene. Germline assignment: CDR1 LGHNA and CDR2 YSLEER. This CDR3 region has 13 residues. V was cut by 1 base and J by 10 bases, with 11 bases left in between. The CDR3 reads CASSQGGIGPQHF. The CDR3 DNA follows: TGCGCCAGCAGCCAAGGAGGCATAGGTCCCCAGCATTTT.

In this sample, this clonotype turned up once. The CDR3 sequence is CASSLEVNEKLFF. Here the CDR3 DNA reads TGCGCCAGCAGCTTGGAGGTTAATGAAAAACTGTTTTTT. The V and J genes are TRBV5-1 and TRBJ1-4; D call uncertain. Germline V gene sequence: CDR1 SGHRS, CDR2 YFSETQ. Deletions cut 0 bases from V and 4 bases from J, with 4 bases between. The CDR3 has 13 residues.

The chain combines TRBV20-1 with TRBJ2-1; D unclear. The V gene lost 5 bases and the J gene lost 7 bases, with 9 bases spanning the gap. The CDR3 spans 11 residues. Per the germline V gene, CDR1 is DFQATT and CDR2 is SNEGSKA (reference sequence). This chain's CDR3 is CSAPSMNEQFF. The CDR3 DNA reads TGCAGTGCTCCTTCGATGAATGAGCAGTTCTTC.

This clonotype was seen a handful of times. A junction boundary mismatches the germline segment, possibly from a read error. V and J are TRBV10-3 and TRBJ1-2, with a possible D match to TRBD1 (5 bases). The CDR3 length is 15 residues. Germline V gene data show CDR1 as ENHRY and CDR2 as SYGVKD. For the CDR3, the DNA is TGTGCCACCAGTGATATAGAGGGACGGAACTATGGCTACACCTTC. As protein: CATSDIEGRNYGYTF.

This clonotype was seen more than once but under ten times. V and J are TRBV28 and TRBJ1-2; a possible D gene is TRBD1 (6 bases). Germline CDR1 reads MDHEN; CDR2 reads SYDVKM. V gave up 5 bases and J gave up 6 bases, with 16 bases separating them. The CDR3 totals 14 residues. The CDR3 region is CASSRGSYGDGYTF. The CDR3 nucleotides are TGTGCCAGCAGTAGGGGGTCGTACGGGGATGGCTACACCTTC.